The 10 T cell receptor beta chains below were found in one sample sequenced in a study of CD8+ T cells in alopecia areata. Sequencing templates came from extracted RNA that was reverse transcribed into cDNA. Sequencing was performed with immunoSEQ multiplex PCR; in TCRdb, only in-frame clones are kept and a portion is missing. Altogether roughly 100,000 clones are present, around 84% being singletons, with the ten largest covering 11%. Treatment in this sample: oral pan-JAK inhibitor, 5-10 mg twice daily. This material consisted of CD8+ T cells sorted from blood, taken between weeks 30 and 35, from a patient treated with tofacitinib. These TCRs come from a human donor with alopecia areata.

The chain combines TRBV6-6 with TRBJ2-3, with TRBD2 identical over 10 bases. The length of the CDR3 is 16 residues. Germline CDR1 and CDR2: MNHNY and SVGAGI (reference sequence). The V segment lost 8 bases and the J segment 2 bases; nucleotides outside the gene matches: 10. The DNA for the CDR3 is TGTGCCAGCGAGAGTGATAGCGGGGGGCCCACAGATACGCAGTATTTT. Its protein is CASESDSGGPTDTQYF.

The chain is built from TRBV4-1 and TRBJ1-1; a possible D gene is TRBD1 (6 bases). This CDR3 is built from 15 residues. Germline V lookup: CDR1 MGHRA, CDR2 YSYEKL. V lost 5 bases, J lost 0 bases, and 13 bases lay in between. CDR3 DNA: TGCGCCAGCAGCTTCAACGGACAGCTGAACACTGAAGCTTTCTTT. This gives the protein CASSFNGQLNTEAFF.

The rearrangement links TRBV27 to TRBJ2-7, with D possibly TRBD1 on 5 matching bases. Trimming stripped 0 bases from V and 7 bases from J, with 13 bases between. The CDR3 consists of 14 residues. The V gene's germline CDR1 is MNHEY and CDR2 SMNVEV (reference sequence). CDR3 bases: TGTGCCAGCAGTTTATCGGGGCTCCTTAGGGAGCAGTACTTC. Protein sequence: CASSLSGLLREQYF.

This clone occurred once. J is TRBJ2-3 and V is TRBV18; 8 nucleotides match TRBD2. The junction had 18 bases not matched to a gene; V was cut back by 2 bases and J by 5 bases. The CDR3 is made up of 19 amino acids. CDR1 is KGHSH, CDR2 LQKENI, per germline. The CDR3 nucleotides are TGTGCCAGCTCACCATTAGTCCCTACCTCAGCGGGAGAGGTAGATACGCAGTATTTT. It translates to CASSPLVPTSAGEVDTQYF.

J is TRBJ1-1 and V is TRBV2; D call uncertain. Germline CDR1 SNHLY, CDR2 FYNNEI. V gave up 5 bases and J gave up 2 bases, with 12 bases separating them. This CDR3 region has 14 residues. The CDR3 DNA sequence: TGTGCCAGCAGTCCTCTAACAGATAACACTGAAGCTTTCTTT. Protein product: CASSPLTDNTEAFF. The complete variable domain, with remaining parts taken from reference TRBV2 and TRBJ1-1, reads EPEVTQTPSHQVTQMGQEVILRCVPISNHLYFYWYRQILGQKVEFLVSFYNNEISEKSEIFDDQFSVERPDGSNFTLKIRSTKLEDSAMYFCASSPLTDNTEAFFGQGTRLTVV.

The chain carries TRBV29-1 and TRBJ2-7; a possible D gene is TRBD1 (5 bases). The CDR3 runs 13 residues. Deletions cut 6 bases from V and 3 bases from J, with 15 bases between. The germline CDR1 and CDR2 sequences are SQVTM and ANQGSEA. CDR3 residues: CSVGGRVGYEQYF. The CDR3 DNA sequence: TGCAGCGTGGGCGGCAGGGTGGGCTACGAGCAGTACTTC.

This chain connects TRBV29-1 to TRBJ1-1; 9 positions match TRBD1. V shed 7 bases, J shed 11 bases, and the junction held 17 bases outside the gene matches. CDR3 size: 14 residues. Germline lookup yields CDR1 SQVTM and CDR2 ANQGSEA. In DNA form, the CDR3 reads TGCAGCGCAGCAGCGGGACAGGGAGCCCCAAGGGCTTTCTTT. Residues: CSAAAGQGAPRAFF.

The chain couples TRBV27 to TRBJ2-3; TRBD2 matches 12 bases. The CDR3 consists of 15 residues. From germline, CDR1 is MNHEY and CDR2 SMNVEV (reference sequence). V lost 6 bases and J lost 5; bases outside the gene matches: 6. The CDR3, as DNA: TGTGCCAGCAGCCTACTAGCGGGAGGTCGAGATACGCAGTATTTT. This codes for CASSLLAGGRDTQYF.

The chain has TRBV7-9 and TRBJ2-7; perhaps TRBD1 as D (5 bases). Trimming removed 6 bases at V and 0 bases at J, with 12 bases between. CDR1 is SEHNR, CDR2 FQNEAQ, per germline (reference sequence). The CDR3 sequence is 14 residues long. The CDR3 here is CASSSTGLSYEQYF. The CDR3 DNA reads TGTGCCAGCAGTTCTACAGGCCTCTCCTACGAGCAGTACTTC.

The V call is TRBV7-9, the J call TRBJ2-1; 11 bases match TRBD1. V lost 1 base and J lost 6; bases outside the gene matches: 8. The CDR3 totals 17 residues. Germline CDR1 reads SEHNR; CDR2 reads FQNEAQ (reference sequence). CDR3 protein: CASSLDRTGGYFNEQFF. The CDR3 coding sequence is TGTGCCAGCAGCTTAGACCGGACAGGGGGCTATTTCAATGAGCAGTTCTTC.